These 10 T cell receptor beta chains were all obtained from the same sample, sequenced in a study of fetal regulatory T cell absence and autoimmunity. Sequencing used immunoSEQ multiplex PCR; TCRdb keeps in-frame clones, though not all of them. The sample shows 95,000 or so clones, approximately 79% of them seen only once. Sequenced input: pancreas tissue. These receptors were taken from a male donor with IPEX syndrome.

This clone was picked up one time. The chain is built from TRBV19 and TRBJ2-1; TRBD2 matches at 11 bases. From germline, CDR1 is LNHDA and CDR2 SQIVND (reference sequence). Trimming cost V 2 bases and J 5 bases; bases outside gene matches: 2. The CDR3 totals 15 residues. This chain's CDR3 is CASSILAGGNNEQFF. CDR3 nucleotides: TGTGCCAGTAGTATACTAGCGGGGGGTAACAATGAGCAGTTCTTC.

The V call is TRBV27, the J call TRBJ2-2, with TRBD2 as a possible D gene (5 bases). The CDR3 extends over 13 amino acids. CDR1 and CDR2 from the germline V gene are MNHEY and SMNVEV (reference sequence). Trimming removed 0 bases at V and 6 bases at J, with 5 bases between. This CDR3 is CASSLSAAGELFF. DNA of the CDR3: TGTGCCAGCAGTTTATCAGCGGCCGGGGAGCTGTTTTTT.

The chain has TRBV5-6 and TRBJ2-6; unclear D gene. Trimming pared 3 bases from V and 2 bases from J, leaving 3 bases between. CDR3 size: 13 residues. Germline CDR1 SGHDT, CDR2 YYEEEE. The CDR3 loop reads CASSWTGANVLTF. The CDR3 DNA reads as TGTGCCAGCAGCTGGACTGGGGCCAACGTCCTGACTTTC. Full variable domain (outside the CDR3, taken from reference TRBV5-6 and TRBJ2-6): DAGVTQSPTHLIKTRGQQVTLRCSPKSGHDTVSWYQQALGQGPQFIFQYYEEEERQRGNFPDRFSGHQFPNYSSELNVNALLLGDSALYLCASSWTGANVLTFGAGSRLTVL.

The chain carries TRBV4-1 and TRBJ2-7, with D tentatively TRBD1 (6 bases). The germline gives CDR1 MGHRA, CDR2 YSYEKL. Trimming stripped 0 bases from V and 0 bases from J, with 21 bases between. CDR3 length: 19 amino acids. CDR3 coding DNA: TGCGCCAGCAGCCAAGAGCTTTGGCCGGGACACTTTGTCTCCTACGAGCAGTACTTC. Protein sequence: CASSQELWPGHFVSYEQYF.

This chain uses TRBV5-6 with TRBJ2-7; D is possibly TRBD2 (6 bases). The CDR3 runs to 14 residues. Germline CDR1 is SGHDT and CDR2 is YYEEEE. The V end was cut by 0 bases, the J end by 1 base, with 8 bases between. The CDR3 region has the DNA TGTGCCAGCAGCTTGGGGACTACATCCTACGAGCAGTACTTC. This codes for CASSLGTTSYEQYF.

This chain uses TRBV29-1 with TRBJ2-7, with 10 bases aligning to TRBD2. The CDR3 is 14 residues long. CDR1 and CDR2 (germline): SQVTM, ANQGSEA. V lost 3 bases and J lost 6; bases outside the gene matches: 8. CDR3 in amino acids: CSVDESGRASEQYF. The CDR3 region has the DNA TGCAGCGTTGATGAGAGCGGGAGGGCGAGCGAGCAGTACTTC.

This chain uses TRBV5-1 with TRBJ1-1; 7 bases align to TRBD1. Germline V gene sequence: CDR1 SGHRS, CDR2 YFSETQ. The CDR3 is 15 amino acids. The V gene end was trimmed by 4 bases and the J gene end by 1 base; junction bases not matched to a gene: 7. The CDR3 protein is CASSPSGDRNTEAFF. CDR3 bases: TGCGCCAGCAGCCCATCCGGGGACAGGAACACTGAAGCTTTCTTT. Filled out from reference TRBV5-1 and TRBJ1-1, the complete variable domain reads KAGVTQTPRYLIKTRGQQVTLSCSPISGHRSVSWYQQTPGQGLQFLFEYFSETQRNKGNFPGRFSGRQFSNSRSEMNVSTLELGDSALYLCASSPSGDRNTEAFFGQGTRLTVV.

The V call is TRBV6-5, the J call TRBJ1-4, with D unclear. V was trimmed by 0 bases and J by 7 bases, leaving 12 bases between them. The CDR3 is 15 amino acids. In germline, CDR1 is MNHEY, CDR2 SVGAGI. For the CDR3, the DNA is TGTGCCAGCAGTTACTCGAAAGGGTGGAGTGAAAAACTGTTTTTT. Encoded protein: CASSYSKGWSEKLFF.

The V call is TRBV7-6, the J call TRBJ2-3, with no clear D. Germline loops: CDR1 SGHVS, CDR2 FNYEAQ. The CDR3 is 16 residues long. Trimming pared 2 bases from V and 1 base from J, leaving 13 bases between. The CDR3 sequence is CASSLLEADGTDTQYF. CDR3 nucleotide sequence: TGTGCCAGCAGCTTACTCGAAGCTGATGGCACAGATACGCAGTATTTT.

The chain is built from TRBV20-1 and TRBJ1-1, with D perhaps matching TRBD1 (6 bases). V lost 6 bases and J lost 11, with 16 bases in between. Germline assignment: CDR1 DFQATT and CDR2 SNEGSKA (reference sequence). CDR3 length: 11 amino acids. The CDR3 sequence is CSALHRVDAFF. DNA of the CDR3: TGCAGTGCACTTCACAGGGTAGATGCTTTCTTT.